This T cell receptor beta chain emerged from a study of T cell repertoires in ileal Crohn's disease. In the study overall: About 37% were active smokers at surgery; median disease duration was about 7.5 years. About half received postoperative treatment, approximately 12 with thiopurines and roughly 20 anti-TNF.

Time point given: neoterminal ileum biopsy at postoperative endoscopy, about 6 months after surgery. This CDR3 contains 17 residues. Trimming took 2 bases from V and 1 from J; bases not matched to a gene: 7. CDR1 and CDR2 (germline): SGHKS, YYEKEE (reference sequence). Per sample, around 500 nanograms of biopsy DNA were TCRB immunosequenced. Sequenced by immunoSEQ multiplex PCR; TCRdb stores in-frame clones only, minus some. Here the sample spans more than 2,000 clones, 78% being singletons. The origin of this receptor is an adult with Crohn's disease. The V call is TRBV5-5, the J call TRBJ2-2; 8 bases line up with TRBD2. Material for sequencing was ileal tissue. DNA of the CDR3: TGTGCCAGCAGCTTTCTGTCGACTAGCGAGAACACCGGGGAGCTGTTTTTT. It specifies CASSFLSTSENTGELFF.